These 26 T cell receptor beta chains came from one sample sequenced in a study of early T cells in non-severe SARS-CoV-2 infection. TCRdb ran MiXCR on the 5' RACE reads and lists one entry per CDR3 protein. The data hold about 50,000 distinct CDR3 sequences, with around 15% observed a single time. The sequenced sample was whole blood, obtained at baseline. The receptor source for this set is an adult who was a healthcare worker with PCR-confirmed SARS-CoV-2 infection or an uninfected control (not recorded which).

The table lists this clonotype with a few counts. This chain joins TRBV7-2 and TRBJ2-7, with D perhaps matching TRBD1 (5 bases). This CDR3 comprises 12 residues. The V end was cut by 5 bases, the J end by 6 bases, with 11 bases between. Germline CDR1 is SGHTA and CDR2 is FQGNSA. As DNA, the CDR3 is TGTGCCAGCAGCCGCCAGGGTTTCGAGCAGTACTTC. As protein: CASSRQGFEQYF.

This rearrangement joins TRBV27 to TRBJ2-3; weak D call: TRBD1 (5 bases). The CDR3 covers 16 residues. The V end was cut by 3 bases, the J end by 2 bases, with 15 bases between. Germline V CDR1 and CDR2: MNHEY, SMNVEV (reference sequence). The DNA for the CDR3 is TGTGCCAGCAGTTTGAACAGGTGGCGTATCACAGATACGCAGTATTTT. Its translation: CASSLNRWRITDTQYF.

This clonotype was found a few times. The chain combines TRBV7-8 with TRBJ1-3, with D unclear. CDR1 and CDR2 (germline): SGHVS, FQNEAQ. V shed 0 bases and J shed 4 bases, with 13 bases lying between them. The CDR3 consists of 16 residues. CDR3 bases: TGTGCCAGCAGCTTAGCGCGGTCAGGTTCCGGAAACACCATATATTTT. This sequence encodes CASSLARSGSGNTIYF.

This clonotype was seen only a few times. V gene TRBV7-2 combines with J gene TRBJ2-3; D call uncertain. Germline values: CDR1 SGHTA, CDR2 FQGNSA. The V end was cut by 5 bases, the J end by 2 bases, with 17 bases between. The CDR3 length is 16 residues. The CDR3 is CASSPTTSRNTDTQYF. The DNA for the CDR3 is TGTGCCAGCAGCCCAACGACTTCCCGAAACACAGATACGCAGTATTTT.

This chain links TRBV2 with TRBJ1-1; D call uncertain. This CDR3 region has 15 residues. V was pared by 4 bases and J by 10 bases, with 22 bases between. CDR1 SNHLY and CDR2 FYNNEI come from the germline V gene. The CDR3 reads CASSAPPLGREVAFF. The CDR3 bases are TGTGCCAGCAGTGCCCCGCCCCTCGGACGGGAGGTAGCTTTCTTT.

With regard to this clonotype: The junction differs from germline at one of its ends, possibly a read error. CDR3 sequence reads: CASSLSDTGVSPPHF. CDR3 bases: TGTGCCAGCAGTTTATCGGACACGGGGGTTTCACCCCCCCACTTT. V gene TRBV27 combines with J gene TRBJ1-6, with a tentative D call TRBD1 (5 bases). Germline CDR1 is MNHEY and CDR2 is SMNVEV (reference sequence). This CDR3 contains 15 residues.

The V call is TRBV27, the J call TRBJ2-7, with a possible D match to TRBD2 (6 bases). Germline CDR1 MNHEY, CDR2 SMNVEV (reference sequence). V was cut by 2 bases and J by 3 bases, with 14 bases left in between. This CDR3 region has 15 residues. The CDR3 region has the DNA TGTGCCAGCAGTTTAGGAGGGTTCTCCAACTACGAGCAGTACTTC. This sequence encodes CASSLGGFSNYEQYF.

The chain uses TRBV28 and TRBJ1-1; D remains unclear. Germline V gene sequence: CDR1 MDHEN, CDR2 SYDVKM. The CDR3 has 14 amino acids. V lost 3 bases, J lost 3 bases, and 11 bases lay in between. CDR3 residues: CASSLRTSHTEAFF. The CDR3 DNA reads TGTGCCAGCAGTTTGCGAACCAGCCACACTGAAGCTTTCTTT.

The chain is built from TRBV12-3 or TRBV12-4 and TRBJ2-1; perhaps TRBD2 as D (7 bases). V was shortened by 4 bases and J by 6 bases, with 19 bases between the two germline ends. The CDR3 loop spans 16 amino acids. The DNA of the CDR3 is TGTGCCAGCAGTTCCCACCCGGGGGCGGGAGCCAATGAGCAGTTCTTC. This translates into CASSSHPGAGANEQFF.

The chain links TRBV20-1 to TRBJ1-5; D gene unclear. The CDR3 sequence is 14 residues long. V lost 2 bases to trimming and J lost 2 bases, with 10 bases between them. Germline values: CDR1 DFQATT, CDR2 SNEGSKA (reference sequence). CDR3 region: CSARRNSGNQPQHF. CDR3 bases: TGCAGTGCTAGAAGGAACTCGGGCAATCAGCCCCAGCATTTT.

The sample holds many counts of this clonotype. This sequence joins TRBV11-1 and TRBJ1-1; the match to TRBD1 covers 7 bases. Per the germline V gene, CDR1 is SGHAT and CDR2 is FQDESV (reference sequence). With 2 bases clipped from V and 4 bases from J, the junction kept 4 bases outside the gene matches. CDR3 size: 14 residues. This chain's CDR3 is CASSLTGDGTEAFF. Here the CDR3 DNA reads TGTGCCAGCAGCTTAACAGGGGACGGCACTGAAGCTTTCTTT.

This clonotype has ten or more counts. The V call is TRBV19, the J call TRBJ2-1; D remains ambiguous. The CDR3 has 13 residues. The germline gives CDR1 LNHDA, CDR2 SQIVND (reference sequence). Trimming shortened V by 3 bases and J by 6 bases, and 9 bases separated the two germline ends. CDR3 in amino acids: CASSISVTNEQFF. DNA for the CDR3: TGTGCCAGTAGTATTTCTGTAACCAATGAGCAGTTCTTC.

V and J are TRBV21-1 and TRBJ1-1. TRBV21-1 is classified as a pseudogene. This CDR3 is built from 12 residues. CDR3 nucleotide sequence: TGTGCCAGCATGAGGGGAGGCACTGAAGCTTTCTTT. Residues: CASMRGGTEAFF.

This clonotype has ten or more counts. The J gene is TRBJ1-5, the V gene TRBV9, with D maybe TRBD1 (6 bases). The CDR3 is made up of 14 amino acids. The germline V gene has CDR1 SGDLS and CDR2 YYNGEE. V gave up 4 bases and J gave up 6 bases, with 14 bases separating them. CDR3: CASSPQQGGQPQHF. CDR3 nucleotides: TGTGCCAGCAGCCCCCAACAGGGTGGTCAGCCCCAGCATTTT.

In its sample, this clonotype was seen a few times. The chain uses TRBV20-1 and TRBJ2-7, with D possibly being TRBD2 (6 bases). Germline lookup yields CDR1 DFQATT and CDR2 SNEGSKA (reference sequence). The CDR3 consists of 13 residues. Trimming took off 7 bases at V and 3 bases at J, with 16 bases between the two ends. The CDR3 region has the DNA TGCAGTGATGCGGGGAACTTACTCTACGAGCAGTACTTC. This gives the protein CSDAGNLLYEQYF.

This clonotype was detected ten times or more. The gene calls are TRBV4-1 and TRBJ2-7; D tentatively reads TRBD1 or TRBD2 (6 bases each). Germline V gene lookup returns CDR1 MGHRA and CDR2 YSYEKL. The ends were cut back, 0 bases at V and 6 bases at J, with 15 bases in the middle. This CDR3 is 15 amino acids long. The CDR3: CASSQEGGLLGEQYF. CDR3 coding DNA: TGCGCCAGCAGCCAAGAAGGGGGACTCCTTGGCGAGCAGTACTTC.

V and J are TRBV9 and TRBJ2-7; 12 bases line up with TRBD1. Germline V gene lookup returns CDR1 SGDLS and CDR2 YYNGEE. The length of the CDR3 is 16 residues. The V and J ends lost 2 bases and 3 bases, in that order; junction bases with no gene match: 6. CDR3 residues: CASSVGGTGGYYEQYF. In DNA form, the CDR3 reads TGTGCCAGCAGCGTCGGAGGGACAGGGGGCTACTACGAGCAGTACTTC.

In this sample, this clonotype turned up many times. The chain employs TRBV2 and TRBJ2-1; the D is unclear. Germline CDR1 and CDR2: SNHLY and FYNNEI. The CDR3 has 13 residues. Trimming left V 7 bases short and J 5 bases short, with 12 bases between. CDR3 in DNA: TGTGCCAGCAATTTCGAAGGAAACAATGAGCAGTTCTTC. Residues: CASNFEGNNEQFF.

This sequence joins TRBV7-2 and TRBJ2-3, with 7 bases lining up with TRBD1. V was pared by 2 bases and J by 6 bases, with 2 bases of the junction left unmatched. CDR1 SGHTA and CDR2 FQGNSA come from the germline V gene. The length of the CDR3 is 13 residues. The CDR3: CASSLQGGDTQYF. As DNA, the CDR3 is TGTGCCAGCAGCTTACAAGGGGGCGATACGCAGTATTTT.

This clonotype came up many times. The V gene is TRBV20-1, the J gene TRBJ2-1; no firm D call. The germline CDR1 and CDR2 sequences are DFQATT and SNEGSKA (reference sequence). Trimming took 3 bases from V and 5 from J, leaving 8 bases between them. The CDR3 consists of 12 residues. The CDR3 DNA follows: TGCAGTGCTAGCGCCCTAAACAATGAGCAGTTCTTC. Amino acid sequence: CSASALNNEQFF.

This clonotype was seen many times. The V and J genes are TRBV28 and TRBJ1-1; D is uncertain. Germline V lookup: CDR1 MDHEN, CDR2 SYDVKM. This CDR3 has 14 residues. The germline V and J ends were trimmed by 3 bases and 1 base, with 9 bases remaining between them. The CDR3 is CASSFLGENTEAFF. In DNA form, the CDR3 reads TGTGCCAGCAGTTTCCTCGGGGAGAACACTGAAGCTTTCTTT.

The chain employs TRBV28 and TRBJ2-7; 10 nucleotides line up with TRBD2. Germline V lookup: CDR1 MDHEN, CDR2 SYDVKM. Trimming took 3 bases from V and 3 from J; bases not matched to a gene: 8. This CDR3 contains 16 residues. The chain's CDR3 is CASSFGPSGGRYEQYF. CDR3 nucleotides: TGTGCCAGCAGTTTCGGGCCTAGCGGGGGACGCTACGAGCAGTACTTC.

This clonotype was seen a handful of times. This chain joins TRBV29-1 and TRBJ1-4; tentatively, D is TRBD1 (6 bases). The V end lost 7 bases, the J end lost 5 bases, and 20 bases lay between the germline ends. The CDR3 is 15 amino acids. Per germline, CDR1 SQVTM and CDR2 ANQGSEA. The CDR3 DNA follows: TGCAGCGCAGCACAGGGAACGGCGAGGAATGAAAAACTGTTTTTT. This sequence encodes CSAAQGTARNEKLFF.

Only a few counts were recorded for this clonotype. The chain recombines TRBV7-8 with TRBJ2-5; a weak D match, TRBD2 (5 bases). Trimming cost V 0 bases and J 2 bases, with 7 bases left between them. The CDR3 runs to 14 residues. The V gene's germline CDR1 is SGHVS and CDR2 FQNEAQ. This CDR3 is CASSLATGQETQYF. DNA for the CDR3: TGTGCCAGCAGCTTAGCAACGGGACAAGAGACCCAGTACTTC.

DNA for the CDR3: TGTGCCAGCAGTTTAGACAGGTGGAACACTGAAGCTTTCTTT. Translated, it gives CASSLDRWNTEAFF. The J gene is TRBJ1-1, the V gene TRBV12-3 or TRBV12-4, with D perhaps matching TRBD1 (5 bases). With 1 base removed from V and 1 base from J, the gap between germline ends came to 7 bases. CDR3 length: 14 residues.

This clonotype was counted ten times or more. J is TRBJ2-7 and V is TRBV28; a weak D match, TRBD2 (5 bases). The CDR3 runs 17 residues. The ends were cut back, 5 bases at V and 7 bases at J, with 27 bases in the middle. Germline V gene sequence: CDR1 MDHEN, CDR2 SYDVKM. DNA for the CDR3: TGTGCCAGCAGTCCACGACTCGTGCGGGCGAGGTCGTGGGAGCAGTACTTC. Its protein product is CASSPRLVRARSWEQYF.